The clone carrying this T cell receptor (beta chain) was seen at least ten times. Its target is unknown. The data were taken from a study of Graves' ophthalmopathy and Graves' hyperthyroidism. Study conclusions and caveats: Blood repertoires reportedly contained most expanded thyroid clonotypes above 0.001 frequency.

The germline gives CDR1 MNHEY, CDR2 SVGAGI. V lost 0 bases, J lost 4 bases, and 9 bases lay in between. The CDR3 contains 14 residues. RNA transcripts were the source from which TCR beta CDR3 regions were amplified. HTBI-primed first-round RT-PCR preceded second-round multiplex PCR. TCRdb redid the calling of the multiplex PCR reads with MiXCR, one entry per CDR3 protein. The data show about 220,000 distinct CDR3 sequences, 20% to 25% seen once. Donors with ophthalmopathy: moderate-to-severe activity, CAS ≥3, NOSPECS ≥4, duration under 3 months. The clonotype comes from a woman aged 45-60 years with Graves' ophthalmopathy. What was sequenced was peripheral blood. The rearrangement uses TRBV6-5 and TRBJ1-2, with D possibly being TRBD1 (5 bases). The CDR3 loop is CASSYSGARYGYTF. The CDR3, as DNA: TGTGCCAGCAGTTACTCAGGGGCTCGCTATGGCTACACCTTC.